The clone carrying this T cell receptor (beta chain) has at least ten counts. Its target is not known. This could be a read error, since a much larger clone is one nucleotide away. Scientists amplified the TCR beta CDR3 regions from RNA transcripts. Second-round multiplex PCR came after first-round RT-PCR with HTBI primers. TCRdb processed the multiplex PCR reads anew with MiXCR; each CDR3 protein has one entry. This repertoire shows more than 1,000,000 distinct CDR3 sequences, around a third found once; its top ten account for around 10%. Hyperthyroidism patients were newly diagnosed, ill under 2 months, and aged 18 to 65 years. Lactation, pregnancy, uncontrolled infections and other autoimmune diseases were all grounds for excluding patients. The diagnostic workup employed clinical symptoms, serum thyroxine, TRAb, thyroid ultrasound and orbital computed tomography. The data derive from a study of Graves' ophthalmopathy and Graves' hyperthyroidism. General study results and limits: The blood repertoire also included most expanded thyroid clonotypes above 0.001 frequency.

The CDR3 spans 14 residues. In germline, CDR1 is SGHRS, CDR2 YFSETQ. This chain connects TRBV5-1 to TRBJ2-5; 10 nucleotides line up with TRBD2. This TCR derives from an adult man with Graves' hyperthyroidism. The specimen was peripheral blood or thyroid tissue (not recorded which). CDR3 nucleotide sequence: TGTGCCAGCAGCTTAAGACTAGCGGGAGAGACCCAGTACTTC. Protein product: CASSLRLAGETQYF.